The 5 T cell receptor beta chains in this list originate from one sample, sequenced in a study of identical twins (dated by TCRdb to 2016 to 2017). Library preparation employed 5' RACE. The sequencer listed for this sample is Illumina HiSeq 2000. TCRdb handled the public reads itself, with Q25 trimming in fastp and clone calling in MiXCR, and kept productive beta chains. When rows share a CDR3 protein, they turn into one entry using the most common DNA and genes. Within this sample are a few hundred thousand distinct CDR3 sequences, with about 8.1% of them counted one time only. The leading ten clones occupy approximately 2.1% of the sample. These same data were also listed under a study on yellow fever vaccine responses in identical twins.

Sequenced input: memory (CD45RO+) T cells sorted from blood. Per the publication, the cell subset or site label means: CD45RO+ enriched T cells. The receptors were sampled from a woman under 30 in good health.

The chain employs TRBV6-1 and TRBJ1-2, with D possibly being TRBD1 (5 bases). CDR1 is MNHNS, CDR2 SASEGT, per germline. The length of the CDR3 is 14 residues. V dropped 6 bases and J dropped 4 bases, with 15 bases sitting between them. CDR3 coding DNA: TGTGCCAGCAGGGCCGGAGGGGCTACCTATGGCTACACCTTC. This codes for CASRAGGATYGYTF.

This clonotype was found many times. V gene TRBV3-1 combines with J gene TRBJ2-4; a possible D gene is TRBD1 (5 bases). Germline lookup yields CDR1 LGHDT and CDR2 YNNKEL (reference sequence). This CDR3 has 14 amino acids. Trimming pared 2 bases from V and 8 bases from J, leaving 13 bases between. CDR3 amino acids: CASSQNPKGDIQYF. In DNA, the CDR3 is TGTGCCAGCAGCCAAAATCCAAAAGGGGACATTCAGTACTTC.

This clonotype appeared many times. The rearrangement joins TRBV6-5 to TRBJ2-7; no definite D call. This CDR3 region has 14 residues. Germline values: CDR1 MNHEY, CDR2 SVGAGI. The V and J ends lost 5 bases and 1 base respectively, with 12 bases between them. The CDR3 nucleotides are TGTGCCAGCAGTCCCCGGACCGCTTCCTACGAGCAGTACGTC. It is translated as CASSPRTASYEQYV.

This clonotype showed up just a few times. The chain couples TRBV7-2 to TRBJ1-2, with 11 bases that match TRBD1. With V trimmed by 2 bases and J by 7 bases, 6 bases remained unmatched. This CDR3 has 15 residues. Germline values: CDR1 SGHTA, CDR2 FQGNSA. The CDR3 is CASSLPGQGVFGYTF. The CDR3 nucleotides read TGTGCCAGCAGCTTACCGGGACAGGGGGTTTTTGGCTACACCTTC. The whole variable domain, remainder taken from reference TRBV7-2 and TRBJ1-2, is GAGVSQSPSNKVTEKGKDVELRCDPISGHTALYWYRQSLGQGLEFLIYFQGNSAPDKSGLPSDRFSAERTGGSVSTLTIQRTQQEDSAVYLCASSLPGQGVFGYTFGSGTRLTVV.

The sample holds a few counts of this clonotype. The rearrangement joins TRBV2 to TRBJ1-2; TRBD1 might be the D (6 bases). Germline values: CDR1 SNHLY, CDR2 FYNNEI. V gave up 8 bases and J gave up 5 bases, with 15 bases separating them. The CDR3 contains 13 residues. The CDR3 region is CASQSGQGYGYTF. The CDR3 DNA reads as TGTGCCAGCCAATCGGGCCAGGGGTATGGCTACACCTTC.